Here is one T cell receptor beta chain with its context. Germline CDR1 LGHDT, CDR2 YNNKEL (reference sequence). Losses at the gene ends were 0 bases for V and 4 bases for J; bases not matched to a gene: 13. The CDR3 runs to 19 residues. TCR beta chains were sequenced at survey level with immunoSEQ. Profiling relied on immunoSEQ multiplex PCR, and the TCRdb table lists in-frame clones only, not all of them. The table includes tens of thousands of clones, 93% detected once. The rearrangement joins TRBV3-1 (or the pseudogene TRBV3-2) to TRBJ2-3, with 10 positions matching TRBD2. Sequenced input: PBMCs. The clonotype originates from a man aged 35-49 years with rheumatoid arthritis. CDR3 DNA sequence: TGTGCCAGCAGCCAAGATCGGATAGGCGGAGCGGGAGGGCCAGATACGCAGTATTTT. Translated: CASSQDRIGGAGGPDTQYF.